This passage covers 28 T cell receptor beta chains from one sample sequenced in a study of blood T cells in healthy people across ages. Combining a sample-barcoded 5' primer with a J-beta primer mix, a second PCR ran for about 6 to 12 cycles. In TCRdb, the 5' RACE reads were re-called with MiXCR into one record per CDR3 protein. Of around 520,000 distinct CDR3 sequences listed, 27% are singletons. This sample was also put to use in a study of T cells of mothers and their children.

Sample: blood. The receptors were sampled from a boy between 2 and 10 years old in good health.

This clonotype was picked up a small number of times. The rearrangement joins TRBV12-3 or TRBV12-4 to TRBJ2-5; perhaps D is TRBD1 or TRBD2 (6 bases each). CDR3 size: 15 residues. V lost 5 bases, J lost 5 bases, and 18 bases lay in between. Written as DNA, the CDR3 is TGTGCCAGCAGTCATGACGCCCGGGGGCAGGAGACCCAGTACTTC. This gives the protein CASSHDARGQETQYF.

The chain uses TRBV19 and TRBJ2-5; D ambiguous. This CDR3 comprises 11 residues. Between the trimmed V and J ends, which lost 5 bases and 10 bases, there was a span of 11 bases. The V gene's germline CDR1 is LNHDA and CDR2 SQIVND (reference sequence). CDR3 loop: CASSSSWDQYF. DNA of the CDR3: TGTGCCAGTAGTTCCTCCTGGGACCAGTACTTC.

This clonotype showed up just a few times. The chain combines TRBV10-1 with TRBJ2-4, with 8 bases that match TRBD1. The CDR3 runs 17 residues. CDR1 is WNHNN, CDR2 SYGVQD, per germline (reference sequence). The junction had 13 bases not matched to a gene; V was cut back by 6 bases and J by 3 bases. Here the CDR3 DNA reads TGCGCCAGCAGACCAACGGACAGGGAACTGGACAAAAACATTCAGTACTTC. Protein: CASRPTDRELDKNIQYF.

J is TRBJ2-5 and V is TRBV5-8; D is unresolved. The germline V gene has CDR1 SGHTS and CDR2 YDEGEE. V shed 2 bases and J shed 3 bases, with 17 bases lying between them. The CDR3 contains 16 residues. In DNA, the CDR3 is TGTGCCAGCAGCTTAATCCGAGACATATTCAAAGAGACCCAGTACTTC. Translating gives CASSLIRDIFKETQYF.

This clonotype appeared a few times. The CDR3 is CSVAATGGGNQPQHF. The CDR3, as DNA: TGCAGCGTTGCGGCGACAGGGGGCGGCAATCAGCCCCAGCATTTT. The rearrangement links TRBV29-1 to TRBJ1-5; TRBD1 aligns across 10 bases. CDR1 and CDR2 from the germline V gene are SQVTM and ANQGSEA. This CDR3 contains 15 residues. The J segment lost 2 bases and the V segment lost 4 bases, leaving 5 bases of the junction unmatched.

This clonotype was seen more than once but under ten times. The V call is TRBV5-1, the J call TRBJ2-4; D may correspond to TRBD1 or TRBD2 (5 bases each). This CDR3 is 16 amino acids long. CDR1 and CDR2 from the germline V gene are SGHRS and YFSETQ. V was shortened by 0 bases and J by 8 bases, with 18 bases between the two germline ends. This chain's CDR3 is CASSLGAGTKGDIQYF. In DNA, the CDR3 is TGCGCCAGCAGCTTGGGGGCCGGGACCAAAGGGGACATTCAGTACTTC.

V is TRBV10-3 and J is TRBJ2-5; D is tentatively TRBD1 or TRBD2 (5 bases each). Trimming stripped 0 bases from V and 1 base from J, with 9 bases between. Germline CDR1 ENHRY, CDR2 SYGVKD. The CDR3 spans 15 residues. The CDR3 sequence is CAISESRDGQETQYF. CDR3 nucleotide sequence: TGTGCCATCAGTGAGTCCCGGGACGGCCAAGAGACCCAGTACTTC.

The sample holds a few counts of this clonotype. V usage is TRBV7-2 and J usage is TRBJ2-5; D is possibly TRBD1 (5 bases). This CDR3 contains 15 residues. Germline CDR1 is SGHTA and CDR2 is FQGNSA. The V gene lost 0 bases and the J gene lost 5 bases, with 13 bases spanning the gap. CDR3 bases: TGTGCCAGCAGCTTAGCCAGGGTGACTCTGGAGACCCAGTACTTC. Translated: CASSLARVTLETQYF.

CDR3 in DNA: TGTGCCAGCAGCCTACTAGCGGGAGGAAGGTATGAGCAGTTCTTC. Translation gives CASSLLAGGRYEQFF. The genes are TRBV6-6 and TRBJ2-5; 12 bases map to TRBD2. Near its end, the DNA agrees better with TRBJ2-1, so the J call may be wrong. Germline assignment: CDR1 MNHNY and CDR2 SVGAGI (reference sequence). This CDR3 has 15 residues.

The chain recombines TRBV7-6 with TRBJ2-5, with 9 bases aligning to TRBD2. V was pared by 5 bases and J by 5 bases, with 9 bases of the junction left unmatched. CDR3 length: 15 amino acids. Germline CDR1 is SGHVS and CDR2 is FNYEAQ. CDR3 residues: CASSPSGGLVETQYF. In DNA, the CDR3 is TGTGCCAGCAGCCCCAGCGGGGGGCTGGTGGAGACCCAGTACTTC. Supplemented by reference TRBV7-6 and TRBJ2-5, the full variable domain reads GAGVSQSPRYKVTKRGQDVALRCDPISGHVSLYWYRQALGQGPEFLTYFNYEAQQDKSGLPNDRFSAERPEGSISTLTIQRTEQRDSAMYRCASSPSGGLVETQYFGPGTRLLVL.

The chain is built from TRBV6-1 and TRBJ2-1; D is perhaps TRBD1 or TRBD2 (5 bases each). Trimming removed 8 bases from V and 3 bases from J, with 14 bases in between. The CDR3 consists of 14 residues. In germline, CDR1 is MNHNS, CDR2 SASEGT. DNA of the CDR3: TGTGCCAGCGGATTGGGGACCAACTACAATGAGCAGTTCTTC. It translates to CASGLGTNYNEQFF.

This clonotype was detected only a few times. The chain employs TRBV12-3 or TRBV12-4 and TRBJ2-1; 11 bases map to TRBD2. V was pared by 5 bases and J by 5 bases, with 14 bases of the junction left unmatched. CDR3 length: 18 amino acids. This chain's CDR3 is CASSPTAFLAGGNNEQFF. CDR3 sequence (DNA): TGTGCCAGCAGTCCTACCGCTTTCCTAGCGGGGGGAAACAATGAGCAGTTCTTC.

This chain connects TRBV5-5 to TRBJ2-5; TRBD2 agrees at 8 bases. Judging by the DNA end, TRBJ2-1 fits better; the J call may be wrong. This CDR3 comprises 15 residues. Germline CDR1 SGHKS, CDR2 YYEKEE (reference sequence). This CDR3 reads CASSLLARREDEQFF. The CDR3 region has the DNA TGTGCCAGCAGCTTGCTAGCACGGCGGGAGGATGAGCAGTTCTTC.

The rearrangement links TRBV12-3 or TRBV12-4 to TRBJ2-3, with 8 positions matching TRBD2. V shed 8 bases and J 6 bases; nucleotides not matched to a gene: 10. The CDR3 length is 14 residues. The DNA for the CDR3 is TGTGCCAGCGGACCAAGCGGGAGTTCCGATACGCAGTATTTT. Encoded protein: CASGPSGSSDTQYF.

The rearrangement links TRBV25-1 to TRBJ2-5; 8 positions match TRBD1. Germline-derived CDR1 and CDR2 are MGHDK and SYGVNS. There are 19 residues in the CDR3. V shed 4 bases and J 2 bases; nucleotides not matched to a gene: 18. As DNA, the CDR3 is TGTGCCAGCAGTGGATCACAAACCCCCAAGGACAGGGATCAAGAGACCCAGTACTTC. Translating gives CASSGSQTPKDRDQETQYF.

This clonotype was counted ten times or more. This chain links TRBV29-1 with TRBJ1-1; D gene uncertain. Germline CDR1 is SQVTM and CDR2 is ANQGSEA. V lost 3 bases and J 1 base, leaving 12 bases between the germline ends. This CDR3 spans 14 amino acids. The CDR3 DNA is TGCAGCGTTGACACCAGGAGATCGAACACTGAAGCTTTCTTT. Translating it yields CSVDTRRSNTEAFF.

V and J are TRBV28 and TRBJ2-6; weak D call: TRBD2 (6 bases). V lost 4 bases and J 0 bases, leaving 16 bases between the germline ends. This CDR3 is 18 amino acids long. Germline CDR1 reads MDHEN; CDR2 reads SYDVKM. For the CDR3, the DNA is TGTGCCAGCAGTTCAAGGGACGGGGGTGGCTCTGGGGCCAACGTCCTGACTTTC. Amino acids: CASSSRDGGGSGANVLTF. Drawing the rest from reference TRBV28 and TRBJ2-6, the complete variable domain is DVKVTQSSRYLVKRTGEKVFLECVQDMDHENMFWYRQDPGLGLRLIYFSYDVKMKEKGDIPEGYSVSREKKERFSLILESASTNQTSMYLCASSSRDGGGSGANVLTFGAGSRLTVL.

This clonotype has ten or more counts. The chain combines TRBV20-1 with TRBJ1-1; perhaps TRBD1 as D (5 bases). V lost 3 bases and J lost 3, with 8 bases in between. This CDR3 contains 12 residues. Looked up from germline, CDR1 is DFQATT and CDR2 is SNEGSKA (reference sequence). CDR3 loop: CSARTEYTEAFF. Here the CDR3 DNA reads TGCAGTGCTAGGACAGAATACACTGAAGCTTTCTTT.

The V gene is TRBV7-9, the J gene TRBJ2-7; D gene ambiguous. The CDR3 loop spans 14 amino acids. CDR1 is SEHNR and CDR2 is FQNEAQ in the germline V gene (reference sequence). V lost 2 bases and J lost 2, with 10 bases in between. The CDR3 protein is CASSLNGDAYEQYF. Here the CDR3 DNA reads TGTGCCAGCAGCTTAAACGGCGACGCCTACGAGCAGTACTTC. Using reference TRBV7-9 and TRBJ2-7 for the parts outside the CDR3, the full variable domain is DTGVSQNPRHKITKRGQNVTFRCDPISEHNRLYWYRQTLGQGPEFLTYFQNEAQLEKSRLLSDRFSAERPKGSFSTLEIQRTEQGDSAMYLCASSLNGDAYEQYFGPGTRLTVT.

The chain links TRBV10-3 to TRBJ1-2; 7 positions agree with TRBD1. The germline V gene has CDR1 ENHRY and CDR2 SYGVKD. CDR3 size: 13 residues. Trimming cost V 8 bases and J 6 bases; bases outside gene matches: 9. The CDR3 bases are TGTGCCATCGGTGGGGGACAGTCCCATGGCTACACCTTC. Protein: CAIGGGQSHGYTF.

This clonotype appeared a few times. The chain combines TRBV12-3 or TRBV12-4 with TRBJ1-5; possibly TRBD1 for D (5 bases). Trimming took 3 bases from V and 6 from J, leaving 9 bases between them. This CDR3 comprises 13 residues. The CDR3 DNA sequence: TGTGCCAGCAGTTTGGGGGTTCTTCAGCCCCAGCATTTT. Residues: CASSLGVLQPQHF.

The CDR3, as DNA: TGTGCCAGCAGTTTAGAGGTCGCAGGGAGCTACGAGCAGTACTTC. It translates to CASSLEVAGSYEQYF. The chain combines TRBV27 with TRBJ2-7, with D possibly called TRBD1 or TRBD2 (5 bases each). CDR1 is MNHEY and CDR2 is SMNVEV in the germline V gene (reference sequence). The germline V and J ends were trimmed by 2 bases and 3 bases, with 14 bases remaining between them. The CDR3 has 15 residues.

This clonotype was observed a handful of times. The rearrangement joins TRBV7-2 to TRBJ1-2, with 8 bases lining up with TRBD1. CDR1 and CDR2 from the germline V gene are SGHTA and FQGNSA. CDR3 size: 14 residues. V lost 3 bases, J lost 6 bases, and 6 bases stayed unmatched. CDR3 region: CASSLRTGQDGYTF. The CDR3 bases are TGTGCCAGCAGCTTGCGGACAGGGCAGGATGGCTACACCTTC.

This sequence joins TRBV29-1 and TRBJ2-6, with a tentative D call TRBD1 (6 bases). V was cut by 5 bases and J by 4 bases, with 9 bases left in between. This CDR3 has 13 residues. Germline V CDR1 and CDR2: SQVTM, ANQGSEA. CDR3 DNA sequence: TGCAGCGTTAGACAGGCCGGGGCCAACGTCCTGACTTTC. This gives the protein CSVRQAGANVLTF.

The gene calls are TRBV20-1 and TRBJ1-5, with D hard to call. The CDR3 has 14 amino acids. Trimming cost V 4 bases and J 5 bases, with 15 bases left between them. Germline values: CDR1 DFQATT, CDR2 SNEGSKA (reference sequence). CDR3 residues: CSATVGSPYQPQHF. The CDR3 DNA reads as TGCAGTGCTACCGTCGGGTCCCCCTATCAGCCCCAGCATTTT.

This clonotype has a handful of counts. This chain joins TRBV29-1 and TRBJ2-1; no clear D gene. The CDR3 spans 14 residues. From germline, CDR1 is SQVTM and CDR2 ANQGSEA. Deletions cut 3 bases from V and 3 bases from J, with 12 bases between. The chain's CDR3 is CSVDPGTLYNEQFF. CDR3 in DNA: TGCAGCGTTGACCCGGGTACCCTCTACAATGAGCAGTTCTTC.

The rearrangement links TRBV20-1 to TRBJ2-5; 9 nucleotides line up with TRBD2. V shed 6 bases, J shed 11 bases, and the junction held 13 bases outside the gene matches. From germline, CDR1 is DFQATT and CDR2 SNEGSKA (reference sequence). This CDR3 spans 13 amino acids. The CDR3 loop is CSAKREDLWEQYF. In DNA form, the CDR3 reads TGCAGTGCAAAGCGGGAGGACCTGTGGGAGCAGTACTTC.

This clonotype was counted only a few times. The chain employs TRBV2 and TRBJ2-3, with a possible D match to TRBD2 (5 bases). The CDR3 is 16 residues long. Trimming stripped 2 bases from V and 5 bases from J, with 17 bases between. CDR1 and CDR2 from the germline V gene are SNHLY and FYNNEI. The CDR3 nucleotides are TGTGCCAGCAGTGAAACGCTGGGGAGCCGCGGAGATACGCAGTATTTT. It codes for CASSETLGSRGDTQYF.